These 32 T cell receptor beta chains were sequenced from one sample in a study of shared clonotypes between healthy human individuals. Generated by immunoSEQ multiplex PCR, the TCRdb table keeps only in-frame clones and is missing some. This table has a few million clones, 90% to 96% appearing once. Sample: naive CD4+ T cells sorted from blood. Subset specified: CD45RA+ positively selected. These TCRs come from a young man in good health.

The J gene is TRBJ2-5, the V gene TRBV7-9; no clear D gene. Germline CDR1 is SEHNR and CDR2 is FQNEAQ (reference sequence). Trimming stripped 4 bases from V and 2 bases from J, with 14 bases between. This CDR3 region has 15 residues. The CDR3 nucleotides read TGTGCCAGCAGCTCGCGGCTTGGCCGACAAGAGACCCAGTACTTC. It is translated as CASSSRLGRQETQYF.

CDR3 protein: CALGRMNTEAFF. The CDR3, as DNA: TGTGCCTTAGGGAGAATGAACACTGAAGCTTTCTTT. The chain is built from TRBV30 and TRBJ1-1; no clear D gene. CDR1 and CDR2 (germline): GTSNPN, SVGIG (reference sequence). The CDR3 loop spans 12 amino acids. V was clipped by 7 bases and J by 0 bases, with 9 bases between them.

This clone was seen once. The chain links TRBV30 to TRBJ1-6; no reliable D call. Germline V CDR1 and CDR2: GTSNPN, SVGIG (reference sequence). This CDR3 is 15 amino acids long. V lost 0 bases and J lost 7, with 13 bases in between. CDR3 bases: TGTGCCTGGAGTGTACTGAGTCGGAAGAATTCACCCCTCCACTTT. Amino acid sequence: CAWSVLSRKNSPLHF.

The rearrangement links TRBV18 to TRBJ1-1; no definite D call. The CDR3 spans 16 residues. V shed 3 bases and J shed 6 bases, with 20 bases lying between them. The V gene's germline CDR1 is KGHSH and CDR2 LQKENI. CDR3 in amino acids: CASSPQGSLGRAEAFF. In DNA, the CDR3 is TGTGCCAGCTCACCCCAAGGGTCTTTGGGAAGAGCTGAAGCTTTCTTT.

The chain joins TRBV28 to TRBJ2-1; TRBD1 is a possible D gene (5 bases). Germline CDR1 is MDHEN and CDR2 is SYDVKM. The V and J ends lost 6 bases and 3 bases respectively, with 12 bases between them. This CDR3 has 14 amino acids. The CDR3 loop is CASRHNRYYNEQFF. The CDR3 DNA reads TGTGCCAGCAGGCATAACAGGTACTACAATGAGCAGTTCTTC.

The chain has TRBV7-2 and TRBJ2-7; 9 bases are a match to TRBD2. V gave up 4 bases and J gave up 7 bases; unmatched junction bases: 11. This CDR3 has 15 residues. The germline V gene encodes CDR1 SGHTA and CDR2 FQGNSA. This chain's CDR3 is CASSSPPSGRREQYF. DNA for the CDR3: TGTGCCAGCAGCTCGCCTCCGAGCGGGAGGAGGGAGCAGTACTTC.

The chain recombines TRBV6-5 with TRBJ1-5; the D gene is possibly TRBD1 (5 bases). V was shortened by 6 bases and J by 3 bases, with 12 bases between the two germline ends. CDR1 and CDR2 (germline): MNHEY, SVGAGI. The CDR3 is 14 residues long. DNA of the CDR3: TGTGCCAGCAGGAAAACGGGACTCAATCAGCCCCAGCATTTT. Amino acid sequence: CASRKTGLNQPQHF.

This sequence joins TRBV10-1 and TRBJ2-2, with D unclear. The CDR3 totals 12 residues. The germline V gene has CDR1 WNHNN and CDR2 SYGVQD (reference sequence). V dropped 6 bases and J dropped 2 bases, with 4 bases sitting between them. For the CDR3, the DNA is TGCGCCAGCAGGGACAACACCGGGGAGCTGTTTTTT. Translation: CASRDNTGELFF.

This chain links TRBV27 with TRBJ2-4, with TRBD1 matching over 9 bases. The V gene's germline CDR1 is MNHEY and CDR2 SMNVEV (reference sequence). V lost 3 bases to trimming and J lost 9 bases; unmatched junction nucleotides: 6. This CDR3 has 14 residues. CDR3 loop: CASSFSGQGAIQYF. The CDR3 nucleotides are TGTGCCAGCAGTTTCTCGGGACAGGGAGCCATTCAGTACTTC.

This clone was counted once. This chain joins TRBV2 and TRBJ2-5; TRBD2 matches at 8 bases. The V gene end was trimmed by 3 bases and the J gene end by 2 bases; junction bases not matched to a gene: 2. Germline assignment: CDR1 SNHLY and CDR2 FYNNEI. The CDR3 runs 14 residues. This chain's CDR3 is CASSDTSGQETQYF. The CDR3 nucleotides are TGTGCCAGCAGTGATACTAGCGGTCAAGAGACCCAGTACTTC.

The V call is TRBV4-1, the J call TRBJ2-7; D unclear. The ends were cut back, 1 base at V and 0 bases at J, with 10 bases in the middle. Per germline, CDR1 MGHRA and CDR2 YSYEKL. This CDR3 is 15 amino acids long. In DNA, the CDR3 is TGCGCCAGCAGCCAAGCTGACACGGGCTCCTACGAGCAGTACTTC. It translates to CASSQADTGSYEQYF.

The chain joins TRBV6-1 to TRBJ2-1, with D hard to call. The CDR3 extends over 14 amino acids. Germline V CDR1 and CDR2: MNHNS, SASEGT. Deletions cut 4 bases from V and 5 bases from J, with 12 bases between. The DNA for the CDR3 is TGTGCCAGCAGTGCGCAGAAACTTAACAATGAGCAGTTCTTC. Residues: CASSAQKLNNEQFF.

The V and J genes are TRBV2 and TRBJ2-1, with 10 bases aligning to TRBD2. Trimming took 0 bases from V and 10 from J; bases not matched to a gene: 15. The germline V gene has CDR1 SNHLY and CDR2 FYNNEI. The CDR3 loop spans 18 amino acids. CDR3 sequence: CASSEAAGGRGRFREQFF. The DNA for the CDR3 is TGTGCCAGCAGTGAAGCAGCGGGAGGGAGAGGGCGATTCCGAGAGCAGTTCTTC.

The chain employs TRBV11-2 and TRBJ1-3, with TRBD1 matching over 8 bases. There are 15 residues in the CDR3. V shed 5 bases, J shed 3 bases, and the junction held 6 bases outside the gene matches. Germline values: CDR1 SGHAT, CDR2 FQNNGV. In nucleotides, the CDR3 is TGTGCCAGCAGCCCGACAGGGGTTCTTGGAAACACCATATATTTT. This translates into CASSPTGVLGNTIYF.

This chain connects TRBV5-1 to TRBJ1-1, with D unclear. Looked up from germline, CDR1 is SGHRS and CDR2 is YFSETQ. V lost 5 bases to trimming and J lost 1 base, with 9 bases between them. The CDR3 is 13 residues long. Written as DNA, the CDR3 is TGCGCCAGCAGGACGAACCCGAACACTGAAGCTTTCTTT. Protein: CASRTNPNTEAFF.

The chain carries TRBV4-1 and TRBJ1-3; TRBD1 matches 7 bases. Germline V lookup: CDR1 MGHRA, CDR2 YSYEKL. This CDR3 spans 15 amino acids. J lost 4 bases, V lost 5 bases, and 8 bases had no gene match. The CDR3 nucleotides are TGCGCCAGCAGCTTTAGACAGGGTTCGGGAAACACCATATATTTT. Translation: CASSFRQGSGNTIYF.

V gene TRBV7-9 combines with J gene TRBJ1-2; D gene unclear. The CDR3 extends over 15 amino acids. The ends were cut back, 5 bases at V and 3 bases at J, with 16 bases in the middle. Germline V gene lookup returns CDR1 SEHNR and CDR2 FQNEAQ (reference sequence). CDR3 bases: TGTGCCAGCAGCCCAGACTCAGTAGGTTACTATGGCTACACCTTC. It specifies CASSPDSVGYYGYTF.

This chain connects TRBV4-2 to TRBJ1-6; no firm D call. The CDR3 is 18 residues long. Germline V lookup: CDR1 LGHNA, CDR2 YNFKEQ. The V end was cut by 0 bases, the J end by 0 bases, with 12 bases between. The CDR3 loop is CASSQEGAESSYNSPLHF. CDR3 DNA: TGTGCCAGCAGCCAAGAGGGAGCGGAAAGCTCCTATAATTCACCCCTCCACTTT.

This clone has just one count. The CDR3 DNA follows: TGTGCCAGCAGCCGGACAGGGGCCCACTACGAGCAGTACTTC. Translating it yields CASSRTGAHYEQYF. The J gene is TRBJ2-7, the V gene TRBV9, with 9 bases lining up with TRBD1. The junction had 5 bases not matched to a gene; V was cut back by 4 bases and J by 3 bases. The CDR3 is 14 residues long. Looked up from germline, CDR1 is SGDLS and CDR2 is YYNGEE.

The chain combines TRBV6-4 with TRBJ1-1; D not certain. Germline-derived CDR1 and CDR2 are MRHNA and SNTAGT. V was shortened by 2 bases and J by 1 base, with 5 bases between the two germline ends. The CDR3 covers 13 residues. CDR3 nucleotides: TGTGCCAGCAGTGACGAGGCGAACACTGAAGCTTTCTTT. This sequence encodes CASSDEANTEAFF.

In its sample, this clone was seen once. V and J are TRBV19 and TRBJ1-2, with 8 nucleotides matching TRBD1. J was trimmed by 0 bases and V by 6 bases; bases with no gene match: 3. This CDR3 spans 14 amino acids. Germline lookup yields CDR1 LNHDA and CDR2 SQIVND (reference sequence). The CDR3 sequence is CASSPTGANYGYTF. The CDR3 coding sequence is TGTGCCAGTAGCCCGACAGGGGCTAACTATGGCTACACCTTC.

The CDR3 is CSARLAHEQFF. The DNA for the CDR3 is TGCAGTGCTAGATTGGCTCATGAGCAGTTCTTC. The chain couples TRBV20-1 to TRBJ2-1; D is undetermined. The V end lost 2 bases, the J end lost 8 bases, and 7 bases lay between the germline ends. This CDR3 region has 11 residues. The germline V gene encodes CDR1 DFQATT and CDR2 SNEGSKA (reference sequence).

V usage is TRBV29-1 and J usage is TRBJ1-1, with 9 bases that match TRBD1. The CDR3 covers 14 residues. Germline V CDR1 and CDR2: SQVTM, ANQGSEA. With V trimmed by 1 base and J by 1 base, 1 base remained unmatched. The CDR3 loop is CSVEGQGGNTEAFF. The CDR3 region has the DNA TGCAGCGTTGAAGGACAGGGGGGGAACACTGAAGCTTTCTTT.

The chain recombines TRBV7-3 with TRBJ2-2; D might be TRBD1 (6 bases). The CDR3 runs 16 residues. Trimming stripped 1 base from V and 2 bases from J, with 11 bases between. CDR1 is SGHTA and CDR2 is FQGTGA in the germline V gene. The CDR3, as DNA: TGTGCCAGCAGCTTAATGTCAGGGGTCAACACCGGGGAGCTGTTTTTT. Its translation: CASSLMSGVNTGELFF.

This sequence joins TRBV9 and TRBJ2-7; 10 bases match TRBD1. CDR1 SGDLS and CDR2 YYNGEE come from the germline V gene. The CDR3 spans 15 residues. J lost 3 bases, V lost 4 bases, and 7 bases had no gene match. The CDR3 DNA follows: TGTGCCAGCAGCCGACAGGGGGCTTCCCTCTACGAGCAGTACTTC. Translated: CASSRQGASLYEQYF.

The chain recombines TRBV5-6 with TRBJ2-7; no clear D. This CDR3 region has 14 residues. V was pared by 4 bases and J by 0 bases, with 11 bases between. Germline-derived CDR1 and CDR2 are SGHDT and YYEEEE. The DNA of the CDR3 is TGTGCCAGCAGCCCCAGGTTGAGCTCCTACGAGCAGTACTTC. Encoded protein: CASSPRLSSYEQYF.

This chain links TRBV5-1 with TRBJ1-6; 8 bases are a match to TRBD1. V trimming: 4 bases; J trimming: 8 bases; junction bases outside the gene matches: 8. The germline gives CDR1 SGHRS, CDR2 YFSETQ. The CDR3 has 15 residues. CDR3 nucleotide sequence: TGCGCCAGCAGCAACGGGACAGGTCGTGATTCACCCCTCCACTTT. This translates into CASSNGTGRDSPLHF.

The chain employs TRBV6-1 and TRBJ2-4, with 14 nucleotides matching TRBD2. J was trimmed by 1 base and V by 2 bases; bases with no gene match: 7. The V gene's germline CDR1 is MNHNS and CDR2 SASEGT. The CDR3 consists of 19 residues. The CDR3 nucleotides are TGTGCCAGCAGTGAACTGGGACTAGCGGGAGATGGCGCCAAAAACATTCAGTACTTC. Residues: CASSELGLAGDGAKNIQYF.

The chain combines TRBV7-9 with TRBJ2-4; D remains unclear. Per germline, CDR1 SEHNR and CDR2 FQNEAQ (reference sequence). V lost 7 bases and J 8 bases, leaving 12 bases between the germline ends. This CDR3 spans 12 amino acids. This CDR3 is CASMPIGDIQYF. DNA of the CDR3: TGTGCCAGCATGCCGATTGGGGACATTCAGTACTTC. The whole variable domain, remainder taken from reference TRBV7-9 and TRBJ2-4, is DTGVSQNPRHKITKRGQNVTFRCDPISEHNRLYWYRQTLGQGPEFLTYFQNEAQLEKSRLLSDRFSAERPKGSFSTLEIQRTEQGDSAMYLCASMPIGDIQYFGAGTRLSVL.

The chain joins TRBV28 to TRBJ2-7; 8 nucleotides agree with TRBD1. The V and J ends lost 7 bases and 5 bases, in that order; junction bases with no gene match: 13. The CDR3 has 15 residues. CDR1 is MDHEN and CDR2 is SYDVKM in the germline V gene. CDR3 in amino acids: CASIPRTGSFHEQYF. In DNA form, the CDR3 reads TGTGCCAGCATTCCACGGACAGGGAGCTTCCACGAGCAGTACTTC.

In this sample, this clone turned up once. The same CDR3 can be traced to other DNA sequences in this sample. The CDR3 coding sequence is TGCGCCAGCAGCTTGCAAGGGCTCGACGAGCAGTACTTC. Encoded protein: CASSLQGLDEQYF. V is TRBV5-1 and J is TRBJ2-7, with D uncertain. In germline, CDR1 is SGHRS, CDR2 YFSETQ. The V end lost 1 base, the J end lost 5 bases, and 10 bases lay between the germline ends. CDR3 size: 13 residues.

The gene calls are TRBV5-8 and TRBJ2-1; D may match TRBD1 or TRBD2 (5 bases each). CDR3 length: 15 amino acids. Germline CDR1 is SGHTS and CDR2 is YDEGEE. V was trimmed by 1 base and J by 2 bases, leaving 10 bases between them. CDR3 protein: CASSLRGVPYNEQFF. CDR3 DNA: TGTGCCAGCAGCTTGAGAGGGGTCCCCTACAATGAGCAGTTCTTC.